This T cell receptor beta chain was retrieved from a study of T cell repertoires in cytomegalovirus infection. Study-wide context: Researchers turned to recently identified HLA-C-restricted CMV epitopes as well as well-studied HLA-B-restricted ones. Public TCR beta signatures marked donors with CMV infection and the matching HLA.

From the reads, TCRdb called clonotypes with MiXCR, one entry per CDR3 protein. The sample carries fewer than 1,000,000 distinct CDR3 sequences, 31% recorded once. Study outcomes and limitations: Cumulative public TCR beta family frequency identified carriers of CMV plus the relevant HLA. In two of eight donors, the top clonotype was HLA-C-restricted CMV-specific.

Germline V gene lookup returns CDR1 MGHDK and CDR2 SYGVNS. CDR3 length: 17 amino acids. With respect to this clonotype: Its specificity is not known. A junction boundary mismatches the germline segment, possibly from a read error.

The genes are TRBV25-1 and TRBJ2-7; weak D call: TRBD1 (6 bases). The sequence was obtained from a human donor in good health (CMV status not recorded). Some clones in this sample may be carry-over from other donors' samples. The specimen was cultured CD8+ T cells from PBMCs, collected from culture after CMV antigen stimulation. CDR3 DNA sequence: TGTACCAGCAGTCCCTCGGCCTTTGAGACAGGCTTCTACGAGCAGTACTTC. This codes for CTSSPSAFETGFYEQYF.